These 29 T cell receptor beta chains were sequenced from one sample in a study of blood T cell repertoires in COVID-19. Clones were read by immunoSEQ multiplex PCR, and TCRdb kept only the in-frame ones, dropping some. Of tens of thousands of clones listed, approximately 80% were seen once; the top ten hold around 2.5%. Sequencing was performed on peripheral blood. The receptors derive from a woman in her sixties or seventies with acute or convalescent COVID-19.

This rearrangement joins TRBV6-5 to TRBJ2-7, with 7 positions matching TRBD1. V shed 6 bases and J 7 bases; nucleotides not matched to a gene: 3. CDR3 length: 11 amino acids. Germline loops: CDR1 MNHEY, CDR2 SVGAGI. The CDR3 DNA follows: TGTGCCAGCAGACAGGGGAGTGAGCAGTACTTC. This encodes CASRQGSEQYF.

This clone is a singleton in its sample. The chain employs TRBV3-1 (or the pseudogene TRBV3-2) and TRBJ1-1; weak D call: TRBD1 (5 bases). Trimming took off 3 bases at V and 3 bases at J, with 11 bases between the two ends. The CDR3 length is 14 residues. Germline V gene lookup returns CDR1 LGHDT and CDR2 YNNKEL (reference sequence). This chain's CDR3 is CASSHRDWDTEAFF. CDR3 DNA sequence: TGTGCCAGCAGCCACCGGGACTGGGACACTGAAGCTTTCTTT.

The rearrangement uses TRBV11-2 and TRBJ2-3; 10 bases fit TRBD2. J gave up 6 bases and V 6 bases, and 12 bases lay outside the gene matches. The CDR3 length is 16 residues. Germline V CDR1 and CDR2: SGHAT, FQNNGV. The CDR3 spells CASRQTTSGPGDTQYF. DNA of the CDR3: TGTGCCAGCAGACAAACGACTAGCGGGCCGGGGGATACGCAGTATTTT.

This chain uses TRBV5-6 with TRBJ1-1; perhaps TRBD1 as D (5 bases). Looked up from germline, CDR1 is SGHDT and CDR2 is YYEEEE. Trimming stripped 4 bases from V and 8 bases from J, with 12 bases between. The CDR3 runs to 12 residues. The CDR3 DNA reads TGTGCCAGCAGCGACTTGACAGCCGAAGCTTTCTTT. It yields the protein CASSDLTAEAFF. Complete variable domain (other parts from reference TRBV5-6 and TRBJ1-1): DAGVTQSPTHLIKTRGQQVTLRCSPKSGHDTVSWYQQALGQGPQFIFQYYEEEERQRGNFPDRFSGHQFPNYSSELNVNALLLGDSALYLCASSDLTAEAFFGQGTRLTVV.

V and J are TRBV5-1 and TRBJ2-3, with a weak D call TRBD2 (6 bases). The CDR3 runs 14 residues. Germline CDR1 reads SGHRS; CDR2 reads YFSETQ. The ends were cut back, 4 bases at V and 2 bases at J, with 11 bases in the middle. The chain's CDR3 is CASSAGRTTDTQYF. CDR3 nucleotide sequence: TGCGCCAGCAGCGCGGGGCGGACCACAGATACGCAGTATTTT.

CDR3 loop: CASSFSGQKLFF. In nucleotides, the CDR3 is TGTGCCAGCAGTTTTAGTGGGCAAAAACTGTTTTTT. V is TRBV27 and J is TRBJ1-4; D is unresolved. The CDR3 totals 12 residues. Germline V gene lookup returns CDR1 MNHEY and CDR2 SMNVEV (reference sequence). Trimming took off 3 bases at V and 9 bases at J, with 8 bases between the two ends.

On this clone: The sample has other DNA sequences that encode this CDR3 too. J is TRBJ1-2 and V is TRBV30; 8 bases fit TRBD1. The CDR3 totals 13 residues. The J segment lost 4 bases and the V segment lost 4 bases, leaving 5 bases of the junction unmatched. Germline V gives CDR1 GTSNPN, CDR2 SVGIG (reference sequence). This chain's CDR3 is CAWNRDRPYGYTF. The CDR3 bases are TGTGCCTGGAACAGGGACAGGCCCTATGGCTACACCTTC.

Only a few counts were recorded for this clone. This chain connects TRBV28 to TRBJ2-7; 8 positions agree with TRBD1. The CDR3 covers 15 residues. Germline CDR1 and CDR2: MDHEN and SYDVKM. With V trimmed by 6 bases and J by 3 bases, 10 bases remained unmatched. CDR3 amino acids: CASRSQGAGDYEQYF. CDR3 coding DNA: TGTGCCAGCAGGTCGCAGGGGGCAGGAGACTACGAGCAGTACTTC.

This clone came up a few times. The chain carries TRBV21-1 and TRBJ1-2; the table calls TRBD1, which could not be checked here. TRBV21-1 is shown as a pseudogene. CDR3 length: 16 residues. The CDR3 DNA follows: TGTGCCAGCAGCAAAGCCGGGACAGGGGCCCCCCGGGGCTACACCTTC. Translated, it gives CASSKAGTGAPRGYTF.

The V gene is TRBV30, the J gene TRBJ1-2, with D possibly matching TRBD1 (6 bases). V shed 8 bases and J shed 3 bases, with 13 bases lying between them. The germline gives CDR1 GTSNPN, CDR2 SVGIG (reference sequence). The CDR3 spans 12 residues. This CDR3 is CARYRVDYGYTF. CDR3 nucleotides: TGTGCCAGATACAGGGTTGACTATGGCTACACCTTC.

This chain uses TRBV18 with TRBJ1-2, with TRBD1 identical over 7 bases. The V gene's germline CDR1 is KGHSH and CDR2 LQKENI. Trimming cost V 4 bases and J 6 bases; bases outside gene matches: 2. CDR3 length: 12 residues. The CDR3 DNA reads as TGTGCCAGCTCACTTGGACAGGATGGCTACACCTTC. Translating it yields CASSLGQDGYTF.

This clone was recorded once. The chain joins TRBV7-8 to TRBJ1-4; D may be TRBD1 (5 bases). V dropped 2 bases and J dropped 7 bases, with 14 bases sitting between them. Germline V gene data show CDR1 as SGHVS and CDR2 as FQNEAQ. This CDR3 has 15 amino acids. The CDR3 loop is CASSLSSGLGEKLFF. CDR3 DNA: TGTGCCAGCAGCTTATCGTCAGGGTTAGGTGAAAAACTGTTTTTT.

DNA of the CDR3: TGTGCCAGCAGCGTAGAGGGGACAGGGGCTTGGAACACTGAAGCTTTCTTT. Its translation: CASSVEGTGAWNTEAFF. The rearrangement uses TRBV9 and TRBJ1-1; 10 bases are shared with TRBD1. CDR3 length equals 17 residues. V dropped 0 bases and J dropped 1; count of bases not matched to a gene: 6. In germline, CDR1 is SGDLS, CDR2 YYNGEE.

The rearrangement uses TRBV5-4 and TRBJ1-2; 10 nucleotides line up with TRBD1. Germline CDR1 and CDR2: SGHNT and YYREEE (reference sequence). Trimming took 1 base from V and 3 from J; bases not matched to a gene: 6. CDR3 length: 16 residues. Written as DNA, the CDR3 is TGTGCCAGCAGCTTGCATTTGACAGGGGGCGACTATGGCTACACCTTC. Protein product: CASSLHLTGGDYGYTF.

This clone showed up just once. The chain recombines TRBV11-2 with TRBJ2-1; 7 positions agree with TRBD1. In germline, CDR1 is SGHAT, CDR2 FQNNGV. V gave up 2 bases and J gave up 12 bases; unmatched junction bases: 4. This CDR3 comprises 12 residues. The CDR3: CASSLPTGSQFF. The CDR3 coding sequence is TGTGCCAGCAGCTTACCGACAGGGTCGCAGTTCTTC. Looking up the rest from reference TRBV11-2 and TRBJ2-1 gives the full variable domain: EAGVAQSPRYKIIEKRQSVAFWCNPISGHATLYWYQQILGQGPKLLIQFQNNGVVDDSQLPKDRFSAERLKGVDSTLKIQPAKLEDSAVYLCASSLPTGSQFFGPGTRLTVL.

This clone was observed a few times. This chain connects TRBV2 to TRBJ2-2, with D tentatively TRBD2 (7 bases). Germline V gene lookup returns CDR1 SNHLY and CDR2 FYNNEI. V gave up 6 bases and J gave up 5 bases, with 13 bases separating them. This CDR3 has 14 residues. The CDR3 sequence is CASRRGGLTGELFF. For the CDR3, the DNA is TGTGCCAGCAGGAGGGGGGGCCTAACCGGGGAGCTGTTTTTT.

This chain links TRBV2 with TRBJ1-1; 9 bases align to TRBD1. The germline V gene has CDR1 SNHLY and CDR2 FYNNEI. J lost 11 bases, V lost 5 bases, and 12 bases had no gene match. There are 14 residues in the CDR3. CDR3 amino acids: CASSSMTGGTGAFF. In nucleotides, the CDR3 is TGTGCCAGCAGTTCGATGACAGGGGGGACCGGCGCTTTCTTT.

V gene TRBV27 combines with J gene TRBJ2-5; D is undetermined. This CDR3 comprises 14 residues. V lost 6 bases, J lost 5 bases, and 16 bases lay in between. Germline CDR1 reads MNHEY; CDR2 reads SMNVEV (reference sequence). The CDR3 region has the DNA TGTGCCAGCAGAGTTAGCCGCCGAACGGAGACCCAGTACTTC. This codes for CASRVSRRTETQYF.

This clone was found a few times. The chain is built from TRBV24-1 and TRBJ2-2, with TRBD1 identical over 9 bases. Germline V gene data show CDR1 as KGHDR and CDR2 as SFDVKD. Losses at the gene ends were 4 bases for V and 3 bases for J; bases not matched to a gene: 5. The CDR3 is made up of 16 amino acids. The CDR3 nucleotides are TGTGCCACCAGTGACCGGACAGGGGTCGACACCGGGGAGCTGTTTTTT. Protein sequence: CATSDRTGVDTGELFF.

The CDR3 region has the DNA TGTGCCAGCAGTTTAGGCGGGACAGGGAGCACCGGGGAGCTGTTTTTT. Protein: CASSLGGTGSTGELFF. This sequence joins TRBV28 and TRBJ2-2, with 9 bases aligning to TRBD1. Germline-derived CDR1 and CDR2 are MDHEN and SYDVKM. This CDR3 comprises 16 residues. The trim removed 2 bases at V and 4 bases at J, leaving 5 bases unmatched.

This clone appeared once. The J gene is TRBJ1-4, the V gene TRBV6-1, with TRBD1 as a possible D gene (5 bases). This CDR3 has 16 residues. From germline, CDR1 is MNHNS and CDR2 SASEGT. Between the trimmed V and J ends, which lost 2 bases and 1 base, there was a span of 11 bases. CDR3 in amino acids: CASSERRGLTNEKLFF. The CDR3 nucleotides are TGTGCCAGCAGTGAACGGAGGGGTTTAACTAATGAAAAACTGTTTTTT.

The chain recombines TRBV19 with TRBJ1-2, with a weak D call TRBD1 (6 bases). V lost 7 bases and J lost 2, with 11 bases in between. Per the germline V gene, CDR1 is LNHDA and CDR2 is SQIVND (reference sequence). This CDR3 is built from 13 residues. The CDR3: CASTNRANYGYTF. The CDR3 DNA reads as TGTGCCAGTACGAACAGGGCGAACTATGGCTACACCTTC.

This sequence joins TRBV12-3 or TRBV12-4 and TRBJ2-5, with D perhaps TRBD2 (5 bases). The CDR3 contains 12 residues. V shed 1 base and J shed 7 bases, with 7 bases lying between them. The CDR3 coding sequence is TGTGCCAGCAGTTTAGAACGGGGGACCCAGTACTTC. Translated, it gives CASSLERGTQYF.

This clone was seen a few times. The CDR3 spells CASTDPQNYGYTF. The DNA of the CDR3 is TGCGCCAGCACCGACCCACAGAACTATGGCTACACCTTC. The V call is TRBV10-2, the J call TRBJ1-2, with D unresolved. The CDR3 spans 13 residues. CDR1 is WSHSY, CDR2 SAAADI, per germline. Trimming left V 7 bases short and J 2 bases short, with 11 bases between.

V and J are TRBV7-3 and TRBJ2-3; possible D gene TRBD2, 6 bases. This CDR3 spans 13 amino acids. V was cut by 5 bases and J by 11 bases, with 17 bases left in between. CDR1 is SGHTA and CDR2 is FQGTGA in the germline V gene. This CDR3 reads CASSVGEGRGQYF. In nucleotides, the CDR3 is TGTGCCAGCAGCGTCGGTGAGGGGCGGGGGCAGTATTTT. The full variable domain, rest sourced from reference TRBV7-3 and TRBJ2-3, is GAGVSQTPSNKVTEKGKYVELRCDPISGHTALYWYRQSLGQGPEFLIYFQGTGAADDSGLPNDRFFAVRPEGSVSTLKIQRTERGDSAVYLCASSVGEGRGQYFGPGTRLTVL.

This chain connects TRBV19 to TRBJ1-5, with 8 bases that match TRBD1. Germline CDR1 and CDR2: LNHDA and SQIVND (reference sequence). V lost 3 bases, J lost 10 bases, and 8 bases stayed unmatched. CDR3 length: 14 amino acids. The CDR3 DNA sequence: TGTGCCAGTAGTATTTCCCGGACAGGGTTCCCCCAGCATTTT. This translates into CASSISRTGFPQHF.

The rearrangement links TRBV3-1 (or the pseudogene TRBV3-2) to TRBJ1-1, with TRBD1 identical over 8 bases. This CDR3 spans 15 amino acids. Trimming at V came to 4 bases and at J to 4 bases, leaving 8 bases not matched to a gene. From germline, CDR1 is LGHDT and CDR2 YNNKEL (reference sequence). For the CDR3, the DNA is TGTGCCAGCAGCCCCCTTGGAACAGGGGGCACTGAAGCTTTCTTT. It translates to CASSPLGTGGTEAFF.

The V and J genes are TRBV7-8 and TRBJ2-2; 7 positions match TRBD1. CDR3 length: 15 residues. With V trimmed by 5 bases and J by 2 bases, 5 bases remained unmatched. Looked up from germline, CDR1 is SGHVS and CDR2 is FQNEAQ. The CDR3 here is CASSRGQVNTGELFF. CDR3 DNA sequence: TGTGCCAGCAGCAGGGGGCAAGTAAACACCGGGGAGCTGTTTTTT.

This clone appeared a few times. The chain is built from TRBV15 and TRBJ1-1; TRBD1 might be the D (6 bases). V gave up 5 bases and J gave up 4 bases, with 11 bases separating them. Germline CDR1 LNHNV, CDR2 YYDKDF (reference sequence). The CDR3 is made up of 13 amino acids. DNA for the CDR3: TGTGCCACCAGCGGCAGGGGTAGCACTGAAGCTTTCTTT. Protein: CATSGRGSTEAFF.